The subject of this entry is one TCR beta chain. What antigen it recognizes has not been identified. No clone much larger than this one lies a single base away; base qualities are absent. The immunoSEQ assay at survey resolution was applied to genomic DNA for sequencing of TCRbeta rearrangements. For the original study's pipeline: A lowest detectable productive clonotype frequency of 2.59 x 10-5 was observed in the TCR sequencing data. Only productive TCRbeta rearrangements, meaning sequences that were complete and in-frame, were kept for the analyses. Sample clonality was computed as Simpson clonality in the immunoSEQ Analyzer version 3.0. Clones were grouped by frequency into very rare, small, medium, large (1-20%) or hyperexpanded (>20%) categories. OLGA 1.2.3 estimated generation probabilities, VDJtools produced V-gene circos plots, VDJdb was queried for specificities, and GLIPH identified CDR3 motifs. Held by TCRdb, this immuneACCESS table contains in-frame sequences only and omits some clones. Under half of the omission traces to an unresolved V gene where checked; the cause of the rest is unknown. Clone size and the V and J calls come from that table; the DNA yielded D and trimming. In all, the sample holds 45,000 to 50,000 clones, and 80% to 85% of those were seen once. The ten largest make up 0.35% of the sample.

The sample comes from a study of STAT5B mutations in CD4+ large granular lymphocyte leukemia (dated by TCRdb to 2022 to 2024). In the study overall: Among the healthy controls, the CDR3 'QG' motif was associated with a particular HLA allele. Flow cytometry on FACSCanto II or FACSVerse confirmed that purified fractions exceeded 95% purity among lymphocytes. TCRbeta repertoires of CD4+ T-cell large granular lymphocyte leukemia patients were compared with those of healthy blood donors.

What the work shows at the level of the full study, not this receptor alone: Data were not HLA-matched; higher clonality in CD4+ versus CD8+ T-LGLL could reflect the relatively small sample size. Main leukemic clonotypes were private to each patient, although roughly 25% appeared at low frequency in other patients' non-leukemic repertoires. CD4-sorted patient repertoires appeared more clonal than healthy CD4+ repertoires, and this difference persisted after removing the putative leukemic clones.

Healthy controls were roughly 40 blood donors whose buffy coats came from the Finnish Red Cross blood service. All TCR-sequenced material derived from peripheral blood: patient blood samples and healthy donor buffy coats. Peripheral blood mononuclear cells were isolated by Ficoll-Hypaque gradient centrifugation. CD4+ cells were purified magnetically from the buffy coats of healthy controls. The Gentra Puregene Cell and Tissue kit was used to extract genomic DNA, and a Qubit 2.0 fluorometer was used to measure the amount of genomic DNA. This clonotype was sampled from a human donor in good health. Source material: CD4+ T cells from blood buffy coats.

The DNA sequence is TGCGCCAGCAGCGCACCGGGACAGGAGGGTGAAAAACTGTTTTTT. It is translated as CASSAPGQEGEKLFF. The chain employs TRBV5-1 and TRBJ1-4, and TRBD1 aligns with 8 junction nucleotides. V has 4 bases trimmed and J has 7 bases trimmed; junction bases matching no gene number 9. CDR1 and CDR2 are read off the germline V gene as SGHRS and YFSETQ. Its CDR3 holds 15 amino acids, cysteine through phenylalanine. Of the read, only the CDR3 DNA is kept; its 45 bases are in frame from base 1. Here the CDR3 is joined to the reference TRBV5-1 and TRBJ1-4 genes, and the full variable domain is: KAGVTQTPRYLIKTRGQQVTLSCSPISGHRSVSWYQQTPGQGLQFLFEYFSETQRNKGNFPGRFSGRQFSNSRSEMNVSTLELGDSALYLCASSAPGQEGEKLFFGSGTQLSVL.